This entry lists 9 T cell receptor beta chains sequenced from one sample in a study of kidney transplant recipient with SARS-CoV-2 infection. TCRdb reprocessed the reads via MiXCR and lists one record per CDR3 protein. The sample includes 200,000 to 300,000 distinct CDR3 sequences, around 30% of them seen just once. The material was a blood sample, obtained at baseline and on day 111 from a kidney transplant recipient. Receptors originate from a male patient aged 30 to 39 who had COVID-19 and was a kidney transplant recipient. The T cells may come from the graft donor.

This clonotype has at least ten counts. The chain joins TRBV23-1 to TRBJ1-3; 9 bases match TRBD1. TRBV23-1 is an ORF, and what it does is uncertain. This CDR3 comprises 17 residues. With 3 bases clipped from V and 4 bases from J, the junction kept 10 bases outside the gene matches. CDR3 loop: CASSQYNHRGQGNTIYF. As DNA, the CDR3 is TGCGCCAGCAGTCAGTATAACCACAGGGGGCAAGGAAACACCATATATTTT.

This clonotype was observed many times. V usage is TRBV5-1 and J usage is TRBJ1-3; 8 bases match TRBD1. V trimming: 4 bases; J trimming: 0 bases; junction bases outside the gene matches: 9. CDR3 size: 17 residues. CDR1 is SGHRS and CDR2 is YFSETQ in the germline V gene. The CDR3 DNA sequence: TGCGCCAGCAGCCCCGGCAGGGGGCTTAGCTCTGGAAACACCATATATTTT. This sequence encodes CASSPGRGLSSGNTIYF.

This clonotype was found a few times. J is TRBJ2-3 and V is TRBV9; no reliable D call. The CDR3 extends over 14 amino acids. Germline CDR1 is SGDLS and CDR2 is YYNGEE. The V and J ends lost 0 bases and 0 bases respectively, with 5 bases between them. The CDR3 sequence is CASSVVPSTDTQYF. The CDR3 nucleotides are TGTGCCAGCAGCGTAGTTCCTAGCACAGATACGCAGTATTTT. The full variable domain, in which reference TRBV9 and TRBJ2-3 provide the parts outside the CDR3, is DSGVTQTPKHLITATGQRVTLRCSPRSGDLSVYWYQQSLDQGLQFLIQYYNGEERAKGNILERFSAQQFPDLHSELNLSSLELGDSALYFCASSVVPSTDTQYFGPGTRLTVL.

With regard to this clonotype: This may be a read error, as it is one base from a much larger clone. The rearrangement joins TRBV28 to TRBJ2-4, with D possibly TRBD1 on 6 matching bases. This CDR3 spans 14 amino acids. Germline V lookup: CDR1 MDHEN, CDR2 SYDVKM. CDR3 DNA: TGTGCCAGCAGCCCTGGGACATCTGCCGTCGAGCAGGACTTC. This translates into CASSPGTSAVEQDF.

This clonotype was seen repeatedly, ten times or more. The genes are TRBV5-1 and TRBJ1-2; D remains unclear. Germline CDR1 and CDR2: SGHRS and YFSETQ. Trimming took off 6 bases at V and 4 bases at J, with 22 bases between the two ends. The length of the CDR3 is 16 residues. The chain's CDR3 is CASNGISVRKTYGYTF. The CDR3 coding sequence is TGCGCCAGCAACGGTATATCGGTTCGAAAGACCTATGGCTACACCTTC.

The sample holds many counts of this clonotype. The chain links TRBV5-6 to TRBJ2-4, with TRBD2 as a possible D gene (8 bases). CDR1 is SGHDT, CDR2 YYEEEE, per germline. V lost 4 bases, J lost 0 bases, and 14 bases lay in between. There are 16 residues in the CDR3. CDR3 loop: CASSPGGGLAKNIQYF. CDR3 sequence (DNA): TGTGCCAGCAGCCCGGGAGGGGGCTTAGCCAAAAACATTCAGTACTTC.

This clonotype has at least ten counts. The gene calls are TRBV25-1 and TRBJ1-5, with a possible D match to TRBD1 (6 bases). This CDR3 has 15 amino acids. CDR1 MGHDK and CDR2 SYGVNS come from the germline V gene. V lost 1 base and J 2 bases, leaving 9 bases between the germline ends. CDR3 sequence (DNA): TGTGCCAGCAGTGAATCCGCAGGGGGCAATCAGCCCCAGCATTTT. It specifies CASSESAGGNQPQHF.

This clonotype was counted many times. J is TRBJ1-6 and V is TRBV18; tentatively, D is TRBD1 (5 bases). The CDR3 sequence is 15 residues long. The V and J ends lost 3 bases and 7 bases respectively, with 13 bases between them. The germline V gene encodes CDR1 KGHSH and CDR2 LQKENI. The CDR3 DNA reads as TGTGCCAGCTCACCGAGTCAGGGTCGAAATTCACCCCTCCACTTT. Protein sequence: CASSPSQGRNSPLHF.

Turning to this clonotype: This may be a read error: a much more frequent sequence differs by one nucleotide. The V call is TRBV6-2 or TRBV6-3, the J call TRBJ1-2; D gene ambiguous. V lost 4 bases and J lost 4, with 22 bases in between. Germline V gene lookup returns CDR1 MNHEY and CDR2 SVGEGT. The CDR3 contains 17 residues. This chain's CDR3 is CASSSRACTGKTYGYTF. The CDR3 DNA sequence: TGTGCCAGCAGTTCAAGGGCCTGCACCGGAAAGACCTATGGCTACACCTTC.